This T cell receptor (beta chain) derives from a study of T cells in Graves' hyperthyroidism and ophthalmopathy. Study-wide points: A model using 13 V-J features told ophthalmopathy apart from stable hyperthyroidism.

Germline CDR1 reads MNHEY; CDR2 reads SVGAGI. The CDR3 has 16 amino acids. V lost 2 bases, J lost 2 bases, and 13 bases lay in between. The CDR3 regions of TCR beta were amplified from RNA transcripts. The HTBI set primed first-round TCR CDR3 RT-PCR. TCRdb reanalysed the multiplex PCR reads using MiXCR and keeps one entry per CDR3 protein. The sample lists about 520,000 distinct CDR3 sequences, around 22% occurring once. This clonotype was seen at least ten times. Its antigen is as yet unknown. This TCR derives from a woman aged 30 to 39 with Graves' ophthalmopathy. The rearrangement uses TRBV6-5 and TRBJ1-5, with D possibly TRBD1 on 6 matching bases. The sample was blood. The DNA of the CDR3 is TGTGCCAGCAGTTACAGGGAGGGGGGTGGCAATCAGCCCCAGCATTTT. Its translation: CASSYREGGGNQPQHF.